These 24 T cell receptor beta chains originate from one sample sequenced in a study of T-cell reconstitution after alpha-beta-depleted transplantation in children. Unique molecular identifiers were incorporated when the TCRbeta library was constructed. TCRdb ran MiXCR on the PCR reads and lists one entry per CDR3 protein. This table holds hundreds of thousands of distinct CDR3 sequences, 15% to 20% found once. Material: PBMCs, mostly from graft donor cells, obtained 360 days after TCRalphabeta/CD19-depleted stem cell transplant. All receptors come from a male patient under 18 who had a stem cell transplant for acute lymphoblastic leukemia, so the T cells may come from the graft donor.

J is TRBJ2-7 and V is TRBV19; 7 bases are a match to TRBD2. The CDR3 consists of 17 residues. Germline V CDR1 and CDR2: LNHDA, SQIVND (reference sequence). The V segment lost 3 bases and the J segment 3 bases; nucleotides outside the gene matches: 14. The CDR3, as DNA: TGTGCCAGTAGTATTGGCCTAGCGGACCCTCAAATCTACGAGCAGTACTTC. Amino acid sequence: CASSIGLADPQIYEQYF.

The rearrangement uses TRBV29-1 and TRBJ1-4; 12 bases map to TRBD1. Germline values: CDR1 SQVTM, CDR2 ANQGSEA. CDR3 length: 15 amino acids. Trimming at V came to 5 bases and at J to 4 bases, leaving 5 bases not matched to a gene. The CDR3 is CSVSGTGGINEKLFF. The CDR3 nucleotides are TGCAGCGTTTCCGGGACAGGGGGCATTAATGAAAAACTGTTTTTT.

This clonotype was seen a handful of times. This sequence joins TRBV5-1 and TRBJ2-3; D gene unclear. The CDR3 runs to 14 residues. V lost 4 bases to trimming and J lost 8 bases, with 17 bases between them. Germline V lookup: CDR1 SGHRS, CDR2 YFSETQ. CDR3 in DNA: TGCGCCAGCAGCAGCACAACCGCCTTCCCTACGCAGTATTTT. Protein sequence: CASSSTTAFPTQYF.

The rearrangement links TRBV18 to TRBJ1-1, with D perhaps matching TRBD1 (5 bases). Germline CDR1 reads KGHSH; CDR2 reads LQKENI. V gave up 2 bases and J gave up 0 bases, with 19 bases separating them. There are 18 residues in the CDR3. DNA for the CDR3: TGTGCCAGCTCACCATCGAGCGTGCAGGGCGGAGTGAACACTGAAGCTTTCTTT. Its protein is CASSPSSVQGGVNTEAFF.

This clonotype appeared many times. The chain combines TRBV9 with TRBJ2-7; no reliable D call. The CDR3 loop spans 13 amino acids. CDR1 is SGDLS and CDR2 is YYNGEE in the germline V gene. The V end was cut by 4 bases, the J end by 4 bases, with 12 bases between. The CDR3: CASSPPDDYEQYF. Written as DNA, the CDR3 is TGTGCCAGCAGCCCGCCTGATGATTACGAGCAGTACTTC. Using reference TRBV9 and TRBJ2-7 for the parts outside the CDR3, the full variable domain is DSGVTQTPKHLITATGQRVTLRCSPRSGDLSVYWYQQSLDQGLQFLIQYYNGEERAKGNILERFSAQQFPDLHSELNLSSLELGDSALYFCASSPPDDYEQYFGPGTRLTVT.

The rearrangement links TRBV7-9 to TRBJ2-5; D is possibly TRBD2 (6 bases). CDR3 size: 15 residues. The germline V gene encodes CDR1 SEHNR and CDR2 FQNEAQ (reference sequence). Trimming removed 1 base at V and 5 bases at J, with 14 bases between. The CDR3 coding sequence is TGTGCCAGCAGCTTAGGAATCGGGAGCGGGGAGACCCAGTACTTC. It specifies CASSLGIGSGETQYF.

This clonotype was recorded a few times. The rearrangement joins TRBV5-1 to TRBJ2-5; 7 bases agree with TRBD2. The germline gives CDR1 SGHRS, CDR2 YFSETQ. The CDR3 has 15 amino acids. Trimming took 0 bases from V and 1 from J; bases not matched to a gene: 3. Here the CDR3 reads CASSLGGRVQETQYF. The CDR3 DNA is TGCGCCAGCAGCTTGGGAGGGAGGGTCCAAGAGACCCAGTACTTC.

This clonotype was recorded a few times. This rearrangement joins TRBV5-1 to TRBJ2-1; the match to TRBD2 covers 12 bases. Germline CDR1 and CDR2: SGHRS and YFSETQ. This CDR3 region has 16 residues. Trimming took 4 bases from V and 9 from J; bases not matched to a gene: 11. The CDR3, as DNA: TGCGCCAGCAGCACCCGACGGACTAGCGGGATCAGTGAGCAGTTCTTC. Protein sequence: CASSTRRTSGISEQFF.

This chain uses TRBV5-1 with TRBJ2-1; 10 nucleotides line up with TRBD2. CDR1 is SGHRS, CDR2 YFSETQ, per germline. The CDR3 has 14 amino acids. V dropped 4 bases and J dropped 10; count of bases not matched to a gene: 8. The CDR3 loop reads CASSPLAGVGEQFF. In DNA, the CDR3 is TGCGCCAGCAGCCCGCTAGCGGGAGTCGGGGAGCAGTTCTTC.

This clonotype has ten or more counts. V gene TRBV18 combines with J gene TRBJ2-2; no definite D call. CDR1 and CDR2 (germline): KGHSH, LQKENI. The CDR3 extends over 12 amino acids. Trimming stripped 3 bases from V and 6 bases from J, with 5 bases between. This CDR3 is CASSPPSGELFF. CDR3 sequence (DNA): TGTGCCAGCTCACCGCCATCCGGGGAGCTGTTTTTT.

The rearrangement joins TRBV29-1 to TRBJ1-5; TRBD1 aligns across 7 bases. The germline V gene encodes CDR1 SQVTM and CDR2 ANQGSEA. The CDR3 runs to 13 residues. Trimming at V came to 5 bases and at J to 3 bases, leaving 4 bases not matched to a gene. The CDR3 DNA reads as TGCAGCGTTTCTACAGGGGTCAATCAGCCCCAGCATTTT. This encodes CSVSTGVNQPQHF.

This chain joins TRBV7-7 and TRBJ2-2; D unclear. The CDR3 has 16 amino acids. Germline CDR1 reads SSHAT; CDR2 reads FNYEAQ (reference sequence). With 2 bases removed from V and 7 bases from J, the gap between germline ends came to 17 bases. CDR3 sequence: CASSLSLDNSGGELFF. The CDR3 DNA follows: TGTGCCAGCAGCTTAAGCCTAGACAATTCTGGCGGGGAGCTGTTTTTT.

This clonotype came up a few times. The chain employs TRBV5-1 and TRBJ1-3; the D gene is possibly TRBD1 (5 bases). Germline V CDR1 and CDR2: SGHRS, YFSETQ. CDR3 length: 16 residues. With 4 bases removed from V and 0 bases from J, the gap between germline ends came to 14 bases. CDR3 sequence: CASSPGHTSSGNTIYF. CDR3 DNA: TGCGCCAGCAGCCCCGGACACACCAGCTCTGGAAACACCATATATTTT.

In this sample, this clonotype turned up a few times. The chain couples TRBV5-1 to TRBJ2-1, with TRBD2 as a possible D gene (6 bases). The CDR3 sequence is 12 residues long. V lost 6 bases and J lost 6, with 10 bases in between. CDR1 is SGHRS and CDR2 is YFSETQ in the germline V gene. Here the CDR3 DNA reads TGCGCCAGCAAAGAGGAGGGCAATGAGCAGTTCTTC. Translating it yields CASKEEGNEQFF.

This clonotype was counted only a few times. The V gene is TRBV6-6, the J gene TRBJ2-2; TRBD2 might be the D (7 bases). The CDR3 loop spans 17 amino acids. Trimming pared 2 bases from V and 3 bases from J, leaving 16 bases between. In germline, CDR1 is MNHNY, CDR2 SVGAGI (reference sequence). The DNA of the CDR3 is TGTGCCAGCAGTTACGGAGACGGGGGGCGGGACACCGGGGAGCTGTTTTTT. Translating gives CASSYGDGGRDTGELFF.

The DNA for the CDR3 is TGCAGCTCTGTGCGACACAATGAGCAGTTCTTC. Translated: CSSVRHNEQFF. The chain couples TRBV29-1 to TRBJ2-1; D is ambiguous. Looked up from germline, CDR1 is SQVTM and CDR2 is ANQGSEA. The CDR3 has 11 amino acids. Trimming took 8 bases from V and 5 from J, leaving 10 bases between them.

In its sample, this clonotype was seen a few times. The V call is TRBV5-4, the J call TRBJ1-4, with TRBD1 matching 9 bases. The germline gives CDR1 SGHNT, CDR2 YYREEE (reference sequence). J lost 8 bases, V lost 3 bases, and 8 bases had no gene match. The CDR3 is 15 residues long. Written as DNA, the CDR3 is TGTGCCAGCAGCTCTCCGGGACAGGGACAGGAAAAACTGTTTTTT. Translating gives CASSSPGQGQEKLFF.

The gene calls are TRBV5-4 and TRBJ2-1; 9 nucleotides agree with TRBD2. The CDR3 runs 16 residues. The ends lost 3 bases at V and 7 bases at J; junction bases unmatched: 11. The germline V gene encodes CDR1 SGHNT and CDR2 YYREEE (reference sequence). Here the CDR3 DNA reads TGTGCCAGCAGCTCCCCGGCTAGCGGGGTTTTAAATGAGCAGTTCTTC. It encodes CASSSPASGVLNEQFF.

V gene TRBV12-3 or TRBV12-4 combines with J gene TRBJ2-4; D possibly corresponds to TRBD2 (6 bases). The CDR3 loop spans 15 amino acids. Trimming stripped 6 bases from V and 5 bases from J, with 17 bases between. Here the CDR3 DNA reads TGTGCCAGCAGACCTCATAGCGGTCTCGAAAACATTCAGTACTTC. Translating gives CASRPHSGLENIQYF.

The table lists this clonotype with many counts. This chain joins TRBV12-3 or TRBV12-4 and TRBJ2-1; TRBD2 matches at 8 bases. This CDR3 is built from 14 residues. The J segment lost 5 bases and the V segment lost 2 bases, leaving 2 bases of the junction unmatched. The CDR3 nucleotides are TGTGCCAGCAGTTTAAGGCGGGGGGACAATGAGCAGTTCTTC. As protein: CASSLRRGDNEQFF.

The V gene is TRBV12-3 or TRBV12-4, the J gene TRBJ2-1; D is unclear. Trimming took 1 base from V and 6 from J, leaving 10 bases between them. The CDR3 sequence is 14 residues long. The CDR3 loop is CASSLGGGSNEQFF. CDR3 DNA sequence: TGTGCCAGCAGTTTAGGCGGCGGAAGCAATGAGCAGTTCTTC.

This sequence joins TRBV7-3 and TRBJ2-1; no reliable D call. This CDR3 contains 12 residues. Germline V gives CDR1 SGHTA, CDR2 FQGTGA. The V end lost 5 bases, the J end lost 8 bases, and 10 bases lay between the germline ends. The CDR3 sequence is CASSPPTHEQFF. The CDR3 region has the DNA TGTGCCAGCAGCCCCCCGACACATGAGCAGTTCTTC.

This chain links TRBV4-1 with TRBJ1-3; D is unresolved. With 5 bases removed from V and 4 bases from J, the gap between germline ends came to 21 bases. The CDR3 spans 17 residues. Germline assignment: CDR1 MGHRA and CDR2 YSYEKL. The CDR3 protein is CASSYAREKPGGNTIYF. The CDR3 DNA sequence: TGCGCCAGCAGCTATGCCCGAGAAAAACCCGGCGGAAACACCATATATTTT.

This clonotype was counted only a few times. This chain joins TRBV19 and TRBJ2-1; TRBD2 matches 7 bases. Germline CDR1 reads LNHDA; CDR2 reads SQIVND (reference sequence). There are 14 residues in the CDR3. Losses at the gene ends were 7 bases for V and 2 bases for J; bases not matched to a gene: 5. The CDR3 loop is CASTIREAYNEQFF. In nucleotides, the CDR3 is TGTGCCAGTACGATACGGGAGGCCTACAATGAGCAGTTCTTC.